The clone carrying this T cell receptor (beta chain) has just one count. The sample belongs to a study of blood T cell repertoires in COVID-19. The overall study: Sites across the United States, Italy and Spain contributed samples from acute and convalescent COVID-19.

As originally analysed: Researchers report that nucleated cell counts were estimated from reference gene primer amplification. Here immunoSEQ multiplex PCR was the method, and the copy in TCRdb shows in-frame clones only, minus some. The DNA gave D and trimming, while V, J and clone size come from that table. In the table there are tens of thousands of clones, 75% to 90% of which are singletons. The CDR3 runs to 16 residues. V gave up 0 bases and J gave up 1 base, with 11 bases separating them. Germline V CDR1 and CDR2: MNHEY, SMNVEV (reference sequence). Sequenced sample: peripheral blood. The clonotype was recovered from an elderly woman with active or convalescent COVID-19. The V and J genes are TRBV27 and TRBJ2-3; D might be TRBD1 (5 bases). For the CDR3, the DNA is TGTGCCAGCAGTTTATCGTCGGACATTGGCACAGATACGCAGTATTTT. Its protein is CASSLSSDIGTDTQYF.